A selection of T cell receptor beta chains follows, all from one sample in a study of Ad26.COV2.S vaccination and SARS-CoV-2 variants. Here immunoSEQ multiplex PCR was the method, and the copy in TCRdb shows in-frame clones only, minus some. This table has about 420,000 clones, roughly 90% appearing once. The material was peripheral blood, obtained in a trial of Ad26.COV2.S vaccine versus placebo. These receptors were taken from a person between 18 and 60 years old who received the Ad26.COV2.S COVID-19 vaccine or a placebo. Both conserved end residues are part of each CDR3. A D gene is named only where the DNA matches it firmly. Only some rows state a clone size, as once, few, many or a class for expanded clones.

v_call	d_call	clone_size	j_call	cdr3_nt	cdr3_aa
TRBV4-1	NA	NA	TRBJ2-1	TGCGCCAGCAGCCCTGACATGGGCTCCTACAATGAGCAGTTCTTC	CASSPDMGSYNEQFF
TRBV3-1/TRBV3-2	TRBD1	NA	TRBJ2-1	TGTGCCAGCAGCCAAGATCGCCAGCGGGACAGGGTGATCAATGAGCAGTTCTTC	CASSQDRQRDRVINEQFF
TRBV7-2	NA	NA	TRBJ2-7	TGTGCCAGCAGCTGGGCAGGGAACTACGAGCAGTACTTC	CASSWAGNYEQYF
TRBV7-2	NA	NA	TRBJ1-1	TGTGCCAGCAGCTTATCAAGGAGGGGCACTGAAGCTTTCTTT	CASSLSRRGTEAFF
TRBV19	NA	once	TRBJ2-3	TGTGCCAGTAGTATGTCCCTAGGCGGGGGCACAGATACGCAGTATTTT	CASSMSLGGGTDTQYF
TRBV28	TRBD2	NA	TRBJ2-3	TGTGCCAGCGGACCCGGGGGGGCTGGCACAGATACGCAGTATTTT	CASGPGGAGTDTQYF
TRBV5-1	NA	NA	TRBJ1-3	TGCGCCAGCAGCGCCTCAGGGGTCTCTGGAAACACCATATATTTT	CASSASGVSGNTIYF
TRBV5-1	NA	NA	TRBJ2-7	TGCGCCAGCACGGCAAGAGGGCGTCGGTACGAGCAGTACTTC	CASTARGRRYEQYF
TRBV6-5	TRBD1	NA	TRBJ1-5	TGTGCCAGCAGTCTGACAGGGGCCAATCAGCCCCAGCATTTT	CASSLTGANQPQHF
TRBV3-1/TRBV3-2	TRBD1	once	TRBJ2-1	TGTGCCAGCAGCCAAGGACCGGGACAGGGAAACAATGAGCAGTTCTTC	CASSQGPGQGNNEQFF
TRBV24-1	NA	once	TRBJ2-3	TGTGCCACCAGTGACGGGATAAGCACAGATACGCAGTATTTT	CATSDGISTDTQYF
TRBV7-9	TRBD1	few	TRBJ2-3	TGTGCCAGCAGGCCGTGGGACAGGTCCACAGATACGCAGTATTTT	CASRPWDRSTDTQYF
TRBV28	NA	NA	TRBJ1-5	TGTGCCAGCAGAAGGGGGGGCAATCAGCCCCAGCATTTT	CASRRGGNQPQHF
TRBV29-1	NA	NA	TRBJ2-7	TGCAGCGTTGCGGGGGATCACGAGCAGTACTTC	CSVAGDHEQYF
TRBV13	NA	NA	TRBJ2-3	TGTGCCAGCACGAACAGGGATGGTAGCACAGATACGCAGTATTTT	CASTNRDGSTDTQYF
TRBV5-6	TRBD2	NA	TRBJ2-5	TGTGCCAGCAGCTTGGATATAGCGGGGCAGTACCAAGAGACCCAGTACTTC	CASSLDIAGQYQETQYF
TRBV2	NA	NA	TRBJ1-2	TGTGCCAGCAGAGATACAGGGCTGTCGGGGCTGGTAGACTATGGCTACACCTTC	CASRDTGLSGLVDYGYTF
TRBV5-4	TRBD1	NA	TRBJ2-2	TGTGCCAGCAGCCCGACCGGACAGGGGGCGCTTTGGGCCGGGGAGCTGTTTTTT	CASSPTGQGALWAGELFF
TRBV6-2/TRBV6-3	NA	few	TRBJ2-7	TGTGCCAGCAGTTACTCCCCGGGGACCTACGAGCAGTACTTC	CASSYSPGTYEQYF
TRBV19	NA	NA	TRBJ1-5	TGTGCCAGTAGTTCCCTTCTTCAGCCCCAGCATTTT	CASSSLLQPQHF
TRBV30	NA	many	TRBJ1-2	TGTGCCTGGGTACCTAGGACAGACTATGGCTACACCTTC	CAWVPRTDYGYTF
TRBV7-9	NA	NA	TRBJ1-1	TGTGCCAGCAGCATCTACAGGCTGAACACTGAAGCTTTCTTT	CASSIYRLNTEAFF
TRBV29-1	NA	once	TRBJ2-3	TGCAGCGTTGAAGATTCAGGGGCGAGGACAGATACGCAGTATTTT	CSVEDSGARTDTQYF
TRBV28	TRBD2	NA	TRBJ2-1	TGTGCCAGCAGTCCGGGGACTAGCGGGATAAGAAGTGAGCAGTTCTTC	CASSPGTSGIRSEQFF
TRBV6-5	NA	NA	TRBJ1-6	TGTGCCAGCAACAGTTCACCCCTCCACTTT	CASNSSPLHF
TRBV6-5	TRBD1	NA	TRBJ1-1	TGTGCCAGCAGCCGCAGGGGGGGGAACACTGAAGCTTTCTTT	CASSRRGGNTEAFF
TRBV9	NA	NA	TRBJ1-1	TGTGCCAGCAGCGTAGACGGAGGGCAGGGAGTGACTGAAGCTTTCTTT	CASSVDGGQGVTEAFF
TRBV19	NA	NA	TRBJ2-3	TGTGCCAGTAGTATAGTGCCGGGGGCGAGAACAGATACGCAGTATTTT	CASSIVPGARTDTQYF
TRBV30	NA	NA	TRBJ2-7	TGTGCCTGGAGTGAGGGCGGGGTATATGAGCAGTACTTC	CAWSEGGVYEQYF
TRBV5-1	NA	NA	TRBJ2-3	TGCGCCAGCAGGTTTACAGACCCTATTCTAGATACGCAGTATTTT	CASRFTDPILDTQYF
TRBV5-1	NA	many	TRBJ2-2	TGCGCCAGCAGCTTGGGGGTCGACACCGGGGAGCTGTTTTTT	CASSLGVDTGELFF
TRBV29-1	NA	NA	TRBJ2-1	TGCAGCGTTGAAGGGGGGTTAGGTAGTGTCGATGAGCAGTTCTTC	CSVEGGLGSVDEQFF
TRBV30	NA	NA	TRBJ1-2	TGTGCCTGGAGGGCAGGGCAGGAGCCTAACTATGGCTACACCTTC	CAWRAGQEPNYGYTF
TRBV7-6	NA	NA	TRBJ1-1	TGTGCCAGCAGCTTAGGGATGTCGCAGGGCGTGAACACTGAAGCTTTCTTT	CASSLGMSQGVNTEAFF
TRBV18	NA	NA	TRBJ2-1	TGTGCCAGCTCACCCACAGTTATCGATGAGCAGTTCTTC	CASSPTVIDEQFF
TRBV6-2/TRBV6-3	TRBD1	NA	TRBJ2-5	TGTGCCAGCAGTTTTTATGTCCCGGGACAGGGGATTCAGCAAGAGACCCAGTACTTC	CASSFYVPGQGIQQETQYF
TRBV15	TRBD1	NA	TRBJ1-3	TGTGCCACCAGCAGACAACCACGGGACAGGGTGGGAAACACCATATATTTT	CATSRQPRDRVGNTIYF
TRBV9	TRBD1	NA	TRBJ1-6	TGTGCCAGCAGCACGCGGGACAGCCCTAATTCACCCCTCCACTTT	CASSTRDSPNSPLHF
TRBV10-3	NA	NA	TRBJ2-5	TGTGCCAGCAGACAGACGTTGCTTAGGGAGACCCAGTACTTC	CASRQTLLRETQYF
TRBV10-3	NA	NA	TRBJ2-5	TGTGCCATCTCTGTTGCAGCACAAGAGACCCAGTACTTC	CAISVAAQETQYF
TRBV5-5	TRBD1	NA	TRBJ1-1	TGTGCCAGCAGCTTTGACCCAGGGACAGCAAACACTGAAGCTTTCTTT	CASSFDPGTANTEAFF
TRBV5-1	NA	NA	TRBJ2-5	TGCGCCAGCAGCTGGAACGACATGGGATCGGAGACCCAGTACTTC	CASSWNDMGSETQYF
TRBV5-3	TRBD1	NA	TRBJ2-2	TGTGCCAGAAGCTTGGTGGCAGGGGGCATCACCGGGGAGCTGTTTTTT	CARSLVAGGITGELFF
TRBV3-1/TRBV3-2	TRBD1	NA	TRBJ2-3	TGTGCCAGCAGCCAAAGGACAGGGAGTACAGATACGCAGTATTTT	CASSQRTGSTDTQYF
TRBV12-3/TRBV12-4	NA	NA	TRBJ2-1	TGTGCCAGCTCAGGGGAGTCCTACAATGAGCAGTTCTTC	CASSGESYNEQFF
TRBV11-2	TRBD2	NA	TRBJ2-3	TGTGCCAGCAGCCCCGGGGGGGCCCAAGATACGCAGTATTTT	CASSPGGAQDTQYF
TRBV7-8	NA	NA	TRBJ1-1	TGTGCCAGCAGCTTAGTTTCGTACACTGAAGCTTTCTTT	CASSLVSYTEAFF
TRBV30	NA	NA	TRBJ1-1	TGTGCCTGGAGTGTCAGGGCCGACACTGAAGCTTTCTTT	CAWSVRADTEAFF
TRBV10-2	NA	NA	TRBJ2-7	TGCGCCAGCAGTCTAGGACAGATCTACGAGCAGTACTTC	CASSLGQIYEQYF
TRBV30	TRBD1	once	TRBJ2-7	TGTGCCTGGAGTGCCCGACAGGGGGACAATGTAGGGCAGTACTTC	CAWSARQGDNVGQYF
TRBV14	TRBD1	NA	TRBJ2-1	TGTGCCAGCAGCCAAGAAATACCCGGGACAGGGGGGAATGAGCAGTTCTTC	CASSQEIPGTGGNEQFF
TRBV7-9	TRBD1	NA	TRBJ2-4	TGTGCCAGCAGCTTAGGGCCTGACAGGGAAGACATTCAGTACTTC	CASSLGPDREDIQYF
TRBV5-1	TRBD2	NA	TRBJ2-7	TGCGCCAGCAGCTTGGGAGTGAGCGGGGGCCCCGCAGAGCAGTACTTC	CASSLGVSGGPAEQYF
TRBV15	NA	once	TRBJ1-2	TGTGCCACCAGTTCGGACAGACTCTATGGCTACACCTTC	CATSSDRLYGYTF
TRBV3-1/TRBV3-2	TRBD2	NA	TRBJ2-5	TGTGCCAGCAGCCAAAGGCTAGCGGGGATCGAGACCCAGTACTTC	CASSQRLAGIETQYF
TRBV7-9	NA	NA	TRBJ1-5	TGTGCCAGCAGCTCCATTGGACAGCCCCAGCATTTT	CASSSIGQPQHF
TRBV5-1	NA	once	TRBJ2-7	TGCGCCAGCGGGGGGATAGGGCCAGCCTACGAGCAGTACTTC	CASGGIGPAYEQYF
TRBV7-3	TRBD1	NA	TRBJ2-5	TGTGCCAGCAGCCCGGGACAGGGGGCTCAAGAGACCCAGTACTTC	CASSPGQGAQETQYF
TRBV28	NA	NA	TRBJ1-1	TGTGCCAGCAGTCCGCATTCTCTGTCGGGGGCGCATGGGTTTGAAGCTTTCTTT	CASSPHSLSGAHGFEAFF
TRBV19	NA	NA	TRBJ1-6	TGTGCCAGTTTTCAGGGAATTTCAGGTTCACCCCTCCACTTT	CASFQGISGSPLHF